Listed below are T cell receptor beta chains from one sample, sequenced in a study of CD8 T cells in ankylosing spondylitis. Using its own MiXCR run on the 5' RACE reads, TCRdb lists one record per CDR3 protein. Of 350,000 to 550,000 distinct CDR3 sequences listed, roughly 26% are singletons. The sequencing input was blood, either unsorted or a sorted T cell fraction (not recorded which). The receptors derive from a male donor with ankylosing spondylitis. CDR3s include the opening cysteine and the closing phenylalanine or tryptophan. The D gene is left open where the match is weak. The size entry is marked missing in some rows and otherwise reads once, few, many or a size class.

DNA	CDR3	J	V	length	D	size
TGCGCCAGCAGCTTGGCACTAGCGGACGCAGATACGCAGTATTTT	CASSLALADADTQYF	TRBJ2-3	TRBV5-1	15	TRBD2	NA
TGTGCCACCAGTTCGGATAGCGACGAGCAGTACTTC	CATSSDSDEQYF	TRBJ2-7	TRBV24-1	12	NA	few
TGCGCCAGCAGCCAAGAGAGGAAGGATAGCGGAGTCCCCAAACGCACAGATACGCAGTATTTT	CASSQERKDSGVPKRTDTQYF	TRBJ2-3	TRBV4-1	21	NA	few
TGTGCCAGCAGCCTCAGGACAGGCGGTCCGGATGAGCAGTTCTTC	CASSLRTGGPDEQFF	TRBJ2-1	TRBV13	15	TRBD1	NA
TGTGCCAGCAGCTCCCCCTATGGGGCCAACGTCCTGACTTTC	CASSSPYGANVLTF	TRBJ2-6	TRBV7-2	14	NA	NA
TGTGCCAGCAGTTTACAGGACAAATATTCACCCCTCCACTTT	CASSLQDKYSPLHF	TRBJ1-6	TRBV12-3/TRBV12-4	14	NA	NA
TGTGCCAGCAGCTTAGTTGCGGGGGGAGGTAGCAATCAGCCCCAGCATTTT	CASSLVAGGGSNQPQHF	TRBJ1-5	TRBV7-2	17	NA	NA
TGTGCCAGTAGTCCTAGACTAGAATCGCATGAGCAGTTCTTC	CASSPRLESHEQFF	TRBJ2-1	TRBV19	14	NA	NA
TGTGCCAGCCGCTTACAGGGGAGATACGGGGAGCTGTTTTTT	CASRLQGRYGELFF	TRBJ2-2	TRBV12-3/TRBV12-4	14	TRBD1	NA
TGTGCCAGCAGTGAAGGGGATACCGGAGACAATGAGCAGTTCTTC	CASSEGDTGDNEQFF	TRBJ2-1	TRBV2	15	NA	NA
TGTGCCAGCAGCCTCTTAAACAATGAGCAGTTCTTC	CASSLLNNEQFF	TRBJ2-1	TRBV3-1	12	NA	NA
TGTGCCAGCTCACCAGACAGGGCAGGGACTGAAGCTTTCTTT	CASSPDRAGTEAFF	TRBJ1-1	TRBV18	14	TRBD1	NA
TGCGCCAGCAGCTTGGCAGGGCCCATGAACACTGAAGCTTTCTTT	CASSLAGPMNTEAFF	TRBJ1-1	TRBV5-1	15	NA	few
TGTGCCAGCAGCGTTTTACAGGGGCCAGAGACCCAGTACTTC	CASSVLQGPETQYF	TRBJ2-5	TRBV9	14	TRBD1	NA
TGTGCCAGCAGCTTAGGCGGACGCATGAACAATGAGCAGTTCTTC	CASSLGGRMNNEQFF	TRBJ2-1	TRBV11-3	15	NA	NA
TGTGCCAGCAGTCCCCGAGGGCCGAGCGGGACTAGCACAGATACGCAGTATTTT	CASSPRGPSGTSTDTQYF	TRBJ2-3	TRBV27	18	TRBD2	NA
TGCAGTGCTAGCCCGGGGGTCGCAGACACTGAAGCTTTCTTT	CSASPGVADTEAFF	TRBJ1-1	TRBV20-1	14	NA	NA
TGTGCCAGCAGAGGGGGACTAGCGGGGCCGGAGCAGTTCTTC	CASRGGLAGPEQFF	TRBJ2-1	TRBV2	14	TRBD2	few
TGCGCCAGCAGCTCTCGGACAGCTGGGGACGAGCAGTACTTC	CASSSRTAGDEQYF	TRBJ2-7	TRBV5-1	14	NA	few
TGTGCCAGCAGTGAGCGAGGTGAGCAGTTCTTC	CASSERGEQFF	TRBJ2-1	TRBV6-4	11	NA	NA
TGTGCCACCAGTGATTTGGGACAGGGCGTCACCGGGGAGCTGTTTTTT	CATSDLGQGVTGELFF	TRBJ2-2	TRBV24-1	16	TRBD1	NA
TGTGCCAGCAGTTACTCACAGAGGAGCTCTGGAAACACCATATATTTT	CASSYSQRSSGNTIYF	TRBJ1-3	TRBV6-5	16	NA	few
TGCAGTGCTAGAGGCTCGGAGAGTATCAATCAGCCCCAGCATTTT	CSARGSESINQPQHF	TRBJ1-5	TRBV20-1	15	NA	NA
TGTGCCAGCAGCTTGCAGCCGGGAACCCCTGAAGCTTTCTTT	CASSLQPGTPEAFF	TRBJ1-1	TRBV5-8	14	NA	NA
TGCGCCAGCAGTCCAGCGGGAGCCCCGATCGGGGAGCTGTTTTTT	CASSPAGAPIGELFF	TRBJ2-2	TRBV5-1	15	TRBD2	NA
TGTGCCAGCACCGGGACAGGGGTGACCTACGAGCAGTACTTC	CASTGTGVTYEQYF	TRBJ2-7	TRBV7-2	14	TRBD1	NA
TGTGCCGGAAGAAATGGTGACAGGGGAGGTCAGCCCCAGCATTTT	CAGRNGDRGGQPQHF	TRBJ1-5	TRBV6-2/TRBV6-3	15	TRBD1	NA
TGCAGTGCTAGATCCGGGACAAAGAAGGAGACCCAGTACTTC	CSARSGTKKETQYF	TRBJ2-5	TRBV20-1	14	NA	NA
TGTGCCAGCAGCTCCTCCGGGACAGAGAATGAAAAACTGTTTTTT	CASSSSGTENEKLFF	TRBJ1-4	TRBV7-6	15	TRBD1	NA
TGCGCCAGCAGCGCACCAGTGGGAGGGGGCTACAATGAGCAGTTCTTC	CASSAPVGGGYNEQFF	TRBJ2-1	TRBV5-1	16	NA	few
TGTGCCAGCAGTCCTCGGACTAGCGGAGGTCAAGAGACCCAGTACTTC	CASSPRTSGGQETQYF	TRBJ2-5	TRBV12-3/TRBV12-4	16	TRBD2	few
TGCGCCAGCAGCCTAGGGCCTGACACTGAAGCTTTCTTT	CASSLGPDTEAFF	TRBJ1-1	TRBV5-1	13	NA	NA
TGTGCCAGCAGCTTGGAGGGGACAGGGGATATCGAAAAACTGTTTTTT	CASSLEGTGDIEKLFF	TRBJ1-4	TRBV11-2	16	TRBD1	many
TGTGCCAGCAGTCTCGGACAGGGGGGCACCGGGGAGCTGTTTTTT	CASSLGQGGTGELFF	TRBJ2-2	TRBV12-3/TRBV12-4	15	TRBD1	many
TGTGCCTGGAGCCAGGGGGCGAGCGGGCTAGATACGCAGTATTTT	CAWSQGASGLDTQYF	TRBJ2-3	TRBV30	15	TRBD1	NA
TGTGCCAGCAGCTCACAGGGGGGTAACTATGGCTACACCTTC	CASSSQGGNYGYTF	TRBJ1-2	TRBV7-2	14	TRBD1	few
TGCAGTGCTAGAGATGGGGGCTACGCGGACGGCTACACCTTC	CSARDGGYADGYTF	TRBJ1-2	TRBV20-1	14	NA	few
TGTGCCAGCAGCTTGGGTTCGAGCGGGCCGTACGAGCAGTACTTC	CASSLGSSGPYEQYF	TRBJ2-7	TRBV7-6	15	NA	few
TGTGCCAGCAGTCAATATGCGCCGAGGTTTAGCTCCTACAATGAGCAGTTCTTC	CASSQYAPRFSSYNEQFF	TRBJ2-1	TRBV27	18	NA	NA
TGTGCCAGCAGTTTGGAGACCCTGGGCCTAAACCCCGGGGAGCTGTTTTTT	CASSLETLGLNPGELFF	TRBJ2-2	TRBV12-3/TRBV12-4	17	NA	NA
TGTGCCAGCTCACCCCGGGACAGAAGGTCCTACGAGCAGTACTTC	CASSPRDRRSYEQYF	TRBJ2-7	TRBV18	15	TRBD1	NA
TGCGCCAGCAGCTTTGACACAATGAACACTGAAGCTTTCTTT	CASSFDTMNTEAFF	TRBJ1-1	TRBV5-1	14	NA	many
TGTGCCACCAGTGACCAACTAGGGGGGGGTGAGCAGTTCTTC	CATSDQLGGGEQFF	TRBJ2-1	TRBV24-1	14	NA	few
TGTGCCAGCAGGCTAGGACTAGCGGTGAATGAGCAGTTCTTC	CASRLGLAVNEQFF	TRBJ2-1	TRBV7-2	14	TRBD2	NA
TGCGCCAGCAGAGGGACTAGCGGGAGTGAGACCCAGTACTTC	CASRGTSGSETQYF	TRBJ2-5	TRBV5-1	14	TRBD2	NA
TGTGCCAGCAGTCCCCAGGGACAGGGGGCCGGGCGCAATCAGCCCCAGCATTTT	CASSPQGQGAGRNQPQHF	TRBJ1-5	TRBV6-1	18	TRBD1	few
TGCGCCAGCAGCTTGGACAGGGTTGACGGGGAGCTGTTTTTT	CASSLDRVDGELFF	TRBJ2-2	TRBV5-1	14	NA	NA
TGTGCCACCAGCCCTGCGGGGGACACCATATATTTT	CATSPAGDTIYF	TRBJ1-3	TRBV15	12	NA	few
TGCAGTGCCTTAAACAGGGATAATGAAAAACTGTTTTTT	CSALNRDNEKLFF	TRBJ1-4	TRBV20-1	13	NA	NA
TGTGCCAGCAGCTTGGGGACTAGCAGCCGGAATGAGCAGTTCTTC	CASSLGTSSRNEQFF	TRBJ2-1	TRBV7-2	15	TRBD2	NA
TGCAGTGCTAGAGGTCCCCTGGTCCCCGAGCAGTACTTC	CSARGPLVPEQYF	TRBJ2-7	TRBV20-1	13	NA	many
TGCGCCAGCAGCTTGGGACAGAACACAGATACGCAGTATTTT	CASSLGQNTDTQYF	TRBJ2-3	TRBV5-1	14	NA	few
TGCGCCAGCAGCTTGGACAGGGTCCCCACTGAAGCTTTCTTT	CASSLDRVPTEAFF	TRBJ1-1	TRBV5-1	14	NA	NA
TGTGCCAGCCGTAGGACAGGGGGCGAGGAGACCCAGTACTTC	CASRRTGGEETQYF	TRBJ2-5	TRBV2	14	TRBD1	NA
TGCAGCGTTGTGCTTAGGGACCGAGAGGATACGCAGTATTTT	CSVVLRDREDTQYF	TRBJ2-3	TRBV29-1	14	NA	NA
TGCGCCAGCAGCTCGGACGGTCGGAACACTGAAGCTTTCTTT	CASSSDGRNTEAFF	TRBJ1-1	TRBV5-1	14	NA	few
TGTGCCAGTAGTAACAATAACGCAGCTTTCTTT	CASSNNNAAFF	TRBJ1-1	TRBV19	11	NA	few
TGCAGTGCTAGATCGGTAGCGGTTGTAAATTACAATGAGCAGTTCTTC	CSARSVAVVNYNEQFF	TRBJ2-1	TRBV20-1	16	NA	NA
TGCAGTGCTCGCAGCGAAATCTCCTACAATGAGCAGTTCTTC	CSARSEISYNEQFF	TRBJ2-1	TRBV20-1	14	NA	NA
TGTGCCAGCAGCTTAGTCCGGGCCGTTAATGAAAAACTGTTTTTT	CASSLVRAVNEKLFF	TRBJ1-4	TRBV11-2	15	NA	few